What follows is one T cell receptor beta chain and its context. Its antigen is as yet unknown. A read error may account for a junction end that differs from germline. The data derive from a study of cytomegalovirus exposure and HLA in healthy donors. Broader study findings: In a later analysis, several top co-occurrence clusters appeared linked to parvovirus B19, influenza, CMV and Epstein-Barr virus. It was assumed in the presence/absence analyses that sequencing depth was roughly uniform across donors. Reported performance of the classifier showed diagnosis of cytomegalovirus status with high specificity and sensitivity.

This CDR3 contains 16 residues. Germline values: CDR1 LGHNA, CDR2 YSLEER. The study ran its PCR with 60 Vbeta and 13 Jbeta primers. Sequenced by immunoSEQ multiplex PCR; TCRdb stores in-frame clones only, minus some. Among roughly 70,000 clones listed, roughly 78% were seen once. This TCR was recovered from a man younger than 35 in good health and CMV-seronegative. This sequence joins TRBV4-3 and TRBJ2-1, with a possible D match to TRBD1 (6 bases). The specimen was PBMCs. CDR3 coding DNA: TGCGCCAGCACAAGAGCCGGGACACCCCTTGACAATGAGCGGTTCTTC. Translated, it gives CASTRAGTPLDNERFF.